These T cell receptor beta chains were read from a single sample in a study of radiotherapy plus CTLA-4 blockade in lung cancer. Sequenced by immunoSEQ multiplex PCR; TCRdb stores in-frame clones only, minus some. Of around 95,000 clones listed, 83% are singletons. Sequencing was performed on peripheral blood, taken from a patient treated with radiotherapy plus ipilimumab. These receptors were collected from a human donor with non-small cell lung cancer who had stable disease on radiotherapy plus ipilimumab. The CDR3 runs from the conserved cysteine through the conserved F or W. Some rows have no size entry. The others give once, few or many, or a class for an expanded clone.

j_gene	v_gene	abundance	CDR3aa
TRBJ1-2	TRBV14	-	CASSLIAGNYGYTF
TRBJ2-2	TRBV9	-	CASSVELAGARDTGELFF
TRBJ2-2	TRBV11-2	-	CASSLGHVANTGELFF
TRBJ1-5	TRBV6-5	few	CASTTGGYQPQHF
TRBJ2-7	TRBV5-5	-	CASSLRLAGEQYF
TRBJ1-4	TRBV27	-	CASSQMWGRGEKLFF
TRBJ1-1	TRBV18	-	CASSPRAGGLSTEAFF
TRBJ1-2	TRBV27	-	CASSPRRRSTNGYTF
TRBJ2-1	TRBV13	-	CASRASGSEVNEQFF
TRBJ2-7	TRBV7-8	-	CASSLGRGQGDISYEQYF
TRBJ2-7	TRBV5-1	-	CASSRTGDSYEQYF
TRBJ2-1	TRBV11-2	-	CASRGYNEQFF
TRBJ1-1	TRBV7-8	-	CASSPAFNTEAFF
TRBJ2-1	TRBV13	-	CASSLGDPGGKFF
TRBJ2-1	TRBV2	-	CASSERRVSSYNEQFF
TRBJ1-3	TRBV7-8	-	CASSPWEGFGNTIYF
TRBJ1-5	TRBV10-2	-	CASSELGNQPQHF
TRBJ2-1	TRBV6-1	-	CASSELARFYNEQFF
TRBJ1-2	TRBV28	-	CASSLGGGVGYTF
TRBJ2-1	TRBV18	-	CASSPVGGSSYNEQFF
TRBJ1-1	TRBV18	-	CASSPGVGTTEAFF
TRBJ1-1	TRBV5-6	-	CASSSPYTEAFF
TRBJ1-3	TRBV7-8	-	CASSLGQRGNTIYF
TRBJ1-1	TRBV6-1	-	CASSEARNTEAFF
TRBJ1-5	TRBV27	-	CASRGGTGRNQPQHF
TRBJ2-5	TRBV7-6	-	CASSLGADHQYF
TRBJ1-5	TRBV23-1	-	CASSARGQRNQPQHF
TRBJ1-3	TRBV7-7	few	CASSFRGDTIYF